This TCR beta chain was recorded in a study of blood T cell repertoires in COVID-19. CDR3 length: 12 amino acids. In germline, CDR1 is MGHDK, CDR2 SYGVNS. The V and J ends lost 4 bases and 6 bases respectively, with 9 bases between them. The protocol was immunoSEQ multiplex PCR, while the TCRdb copy is restricted to in-frame clones and leaves out a portion. The table includes fewer than 350,000 clones, 80% to 90% detected once. This clone turned up a few times. Sequencing input: PBMCs or T cells enriched from blood (not recorded which). The receptor was derived from a middle-aged woman with acute COVID-19. The chain links TRBV25-1 to TRBJ1-1; tentative D call: TRBD1 (6 bases). This chain's CDR3 is CASSGGGAEAFF. In DNA form, the CDR3 reads TGTGCCAGCAGTGGAGGGGGTGCTGAAGCTTTCTTT. The entire variable domain, with the rest obtained from reference TRBV25-1 and TRBJ1-1, is as follows: EADIYQTPRYLVIGTGKKITLECSQTMGHDKMYWYQQDPGMELHLIHYSYGVNSTEKGDLSSESTVSRIRTEHFPLTLESARPSHTSQYLCASSGGGAEAFFGQGTRLTVV.